Listed below are T cell receptor beta chains from one sample, sequenced in a study of blood T cell repertoires in COVID-19. Produced via immunoSEQ multiplex PCR; TCRdb's table is partial and in-frame only. This table holds about 150,000 clones, roughly 78% found once. Source material: peripheral blood. These receptors all come from a human donor with acute or convalescent COVID-19. The donor label of this sample is uncertain. CDR3s include the opening cysteine and the closing phenylalanine or tryptophan. Fields, in order: V gene, D gene, J gene, CDR3 protein. The D gene is left open where the match is weak.

TRBV5-1	-	TRBJ1-2	CASSLLQGTGYTF
TRBV9	TRBD1	TRBJ1-2	CASSVRQTGFYGYTF
TRBV19	TRBD1	TRBJ1-1	CASRGQGAKNTEAFF
TRBV7-8	-	TRBJ2-3	CASSSPTGRRGDTQYF
TRBV2	TRBD1	TRBJ1-2	CASSFPDRVYGYTF
TRBV6-5	-	TRBJ2-1	CASSYYRGERYNEQFF
TRBV5-1	-	TRBJ2-3	CASSFRPLITGRADTQYF
TRBV12-3/TRBV12-4	TRBD1	TRBJ1-5	CASRGQGNQPQHF
TRBV5-6	TRBD1	TRBJ2-5	CASSSTGGGRHRDF
TRBV19	-	TRBJ1-3	CASSIGEAGNTIYF
TRBV2	-	TRBJ2-4	CASSVDAGPNIQYF
TRBV6-1	TRBD2	TRBJ2-3	CASSERLAGTDTQYF
TRBV5-4	-	TRBJ1-2	CASSTPGGYGYTF
TRBV3-1/TRBV3-2	-	TRBJ2-3	CASSQVRGSTDTQYF
TRBV7-6	-	TRBJ1-2	CASSLVRGSDYGYTF
TRBV5-1	-	TRBJ2-7	CASSERGLKEQYF